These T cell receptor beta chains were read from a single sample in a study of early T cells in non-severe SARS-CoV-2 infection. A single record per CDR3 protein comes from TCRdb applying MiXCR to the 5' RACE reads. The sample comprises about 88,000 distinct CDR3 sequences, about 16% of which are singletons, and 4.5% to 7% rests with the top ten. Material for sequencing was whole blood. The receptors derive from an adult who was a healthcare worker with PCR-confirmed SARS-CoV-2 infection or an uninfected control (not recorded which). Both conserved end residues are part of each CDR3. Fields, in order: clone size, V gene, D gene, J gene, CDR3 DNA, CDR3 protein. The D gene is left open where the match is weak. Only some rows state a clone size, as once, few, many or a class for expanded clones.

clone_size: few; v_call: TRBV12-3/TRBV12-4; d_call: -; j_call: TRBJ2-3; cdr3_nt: TGTGCCAGCAGTTTACGCGGACTTAACACAGATACGCAGTATTTT; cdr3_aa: CASSLRGLNTDTQYF
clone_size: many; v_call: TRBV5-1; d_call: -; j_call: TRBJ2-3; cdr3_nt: TGCGCCAGCAGCGGAACAGGGCGAGGCACAGATACGCAGTATTTT; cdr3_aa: CASSGTGRGTDTQYF
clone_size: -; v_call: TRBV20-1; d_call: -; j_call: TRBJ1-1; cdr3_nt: TGCAGTGCTCGCGCACAACACACTGAAGCTTTCTTT; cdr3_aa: CSARAQHTEAFF
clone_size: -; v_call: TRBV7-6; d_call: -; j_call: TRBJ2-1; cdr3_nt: TGTGCCAGCAGCTCCCGTTTTGAGCAGTTCTTC; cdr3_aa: CASSSRFEQFF
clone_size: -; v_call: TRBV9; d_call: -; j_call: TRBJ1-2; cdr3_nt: TGTGCCAGCAGCGGCGGACACCGGGACGATGGCTATGGCTACACCTTC; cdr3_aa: CASSGGHRDDGYGYTF
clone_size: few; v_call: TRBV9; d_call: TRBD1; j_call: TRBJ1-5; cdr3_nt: TGTGCCAGCAGCGCTGACAGGGGCAATCAGCCCCAGCATTTT; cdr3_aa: CASSADRGNQPQHF
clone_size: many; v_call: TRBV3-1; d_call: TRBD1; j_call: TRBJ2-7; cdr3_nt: TGTGCCAGCAGCCGAACCGGGACAGGACTACCCTACGAGCAGTACTTC; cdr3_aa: CASSRTGTGLPYEQYF
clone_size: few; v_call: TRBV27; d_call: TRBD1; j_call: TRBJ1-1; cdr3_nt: TGTGCCAGCAGTTTAAGACAGGGGGCGCGAGGGACTGAAGCTTTCTTT; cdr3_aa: CASSLRQGARGTEAFF
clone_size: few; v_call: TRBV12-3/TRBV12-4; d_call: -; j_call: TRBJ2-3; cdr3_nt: TGTGCCAGCAGCCCTACCGCCGGGACCCTCACAGATACGCAGTATTTT; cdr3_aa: CASSPTAGTLTDTQYF
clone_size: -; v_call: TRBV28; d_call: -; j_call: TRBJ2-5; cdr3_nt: TGTGCCAGCAGTTTACGAGGGGCTGACAAAGAGACCCAGTACTTC; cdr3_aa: CASSLRGADKETQYF
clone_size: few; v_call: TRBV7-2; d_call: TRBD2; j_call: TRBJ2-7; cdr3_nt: TGTGCCAGCAGCTTATTAACGGGAGGTTTGGACGAGCAGTACTTC; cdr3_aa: CASSLLTGGLDEQYF
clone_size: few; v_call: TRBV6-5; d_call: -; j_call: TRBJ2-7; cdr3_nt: TGTGCCAGCAGTTATAGAAGCACCTACGAGCAGTACTTC; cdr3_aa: CASSYRSTYEQYF
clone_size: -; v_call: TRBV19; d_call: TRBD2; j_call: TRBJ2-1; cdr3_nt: TGTGCCAGTAGTCTTAGCGGGAGGGCCGGTGAGCAGTTCTTC; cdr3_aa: CASSLSGRAGEQFF
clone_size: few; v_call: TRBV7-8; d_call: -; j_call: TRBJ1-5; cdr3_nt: TGTGCCAGCAGCCCACGAGTGGATCAGCCCCAGCATTTT; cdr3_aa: CASSPRVDQPQHF
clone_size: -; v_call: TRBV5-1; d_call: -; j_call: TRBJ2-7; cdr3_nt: TGCGCCAGCAGCTTGGCTGGCGGAGGGACCTACGAGCAGTACTTC; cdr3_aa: CASSLAGGGTYEQYF
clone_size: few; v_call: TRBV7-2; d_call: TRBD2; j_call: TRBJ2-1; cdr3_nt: TGTGCCAGCGCACAGAGCGGGGTTTCCTACAATGAGCAGTTCTTC; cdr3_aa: CASAQSGVSYNEQFF
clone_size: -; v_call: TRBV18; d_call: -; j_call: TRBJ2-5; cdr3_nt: TGTGCCAGCTCACCACAGAACCAAGAGACCCAGTACTTC; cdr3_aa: CASSPQNQETQYF
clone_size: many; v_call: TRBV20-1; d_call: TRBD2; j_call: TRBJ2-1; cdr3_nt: TGCAGTGCTAGAAAACCGGGACTAGCGGCGAATGAGCAGTTCTTC; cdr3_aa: CSARKPGLAANEQFF
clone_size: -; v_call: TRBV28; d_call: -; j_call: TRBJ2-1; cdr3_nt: TGTGCCAGCAGTTTTTCCTGGGGCCAGGACTACAATGAGCAGTTCTTC; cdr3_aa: CASSFSWGQDYNEQFF
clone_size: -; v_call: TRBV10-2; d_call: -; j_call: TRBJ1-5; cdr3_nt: TGCGCCAGCACTAGACAGTTCTTCAATCAGCCCCAGCATTTT; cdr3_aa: CASTRQFFNQPQHF
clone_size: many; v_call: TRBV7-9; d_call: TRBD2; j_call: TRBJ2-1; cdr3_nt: TGTGCCAGCAGCCCGACTAGCGGGGGGTACAATGAGCAGTTCTTC; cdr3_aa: CASSPTSGGYNEQFF
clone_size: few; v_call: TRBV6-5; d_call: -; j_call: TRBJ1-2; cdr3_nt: TGTGCCAGCAGTCCCCGGAGGGGAGGTTTATATGGCTACACCTTC; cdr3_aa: CASSPRRGGLYGYTF
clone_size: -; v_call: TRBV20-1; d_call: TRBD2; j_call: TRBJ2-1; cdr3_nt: TGCAGTGCTAGACCTCCCGGGACTACTTACAATGAGCAGTTCTTC; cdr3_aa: CSARPPGTTYNEQFF
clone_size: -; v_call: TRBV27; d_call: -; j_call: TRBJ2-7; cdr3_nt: TGTGCCAGCAGTTTAAGCCCGAGGGCTTACGAGCAGTACTTC; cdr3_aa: CASSLSPRAYEQYF
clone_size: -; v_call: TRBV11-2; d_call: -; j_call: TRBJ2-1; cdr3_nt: TGTGCCAGCAGCGTTAAAACAGGCGGGGAGCAGTTCTTC; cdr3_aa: CASSVKTGGEQFF
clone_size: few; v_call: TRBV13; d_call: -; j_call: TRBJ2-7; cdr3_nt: TGTGCCAGCAGCTTCTCCAACTACGAGCAGTACTTC; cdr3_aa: CASSFSNYEQYF
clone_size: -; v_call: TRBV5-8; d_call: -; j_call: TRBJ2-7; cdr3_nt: TGTGCCAGCAGCTTACCCGCAGGTCTCGCTTACGAGCAGTACTTC; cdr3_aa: CASSLPAGLAYEQYF
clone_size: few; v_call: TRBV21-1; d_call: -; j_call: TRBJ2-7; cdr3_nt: TGTGCCAGCAGCAAACCAGAGGGGGCGAGGTACGAGCAGTACTTC; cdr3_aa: CASSKPEGARYEQYF
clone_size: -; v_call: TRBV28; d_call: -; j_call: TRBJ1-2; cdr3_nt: TGTGCCAGCAGTTTCCTGGACAGAGGGGGCTACACCTTC; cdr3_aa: CASSFLDRGGYTF
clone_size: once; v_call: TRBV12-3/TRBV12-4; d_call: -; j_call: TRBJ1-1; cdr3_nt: TGTGCCAGCAGAGTCCGGGCAGCGAACACTGAAGCTTTCTTT; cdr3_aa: CASRVRAANTEAFF
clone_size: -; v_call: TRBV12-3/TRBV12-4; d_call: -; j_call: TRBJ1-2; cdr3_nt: TGTGCCAGCAGTCCGCAGGGTCCCCATGGCTACACCTTC; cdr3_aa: CASSPQGPHGYTF
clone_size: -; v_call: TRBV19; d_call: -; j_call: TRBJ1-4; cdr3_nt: TGTGCCAGTAGTCAACTGTCATATGAAAAACTGTTTTTT; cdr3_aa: CASSQLSYEKLFF
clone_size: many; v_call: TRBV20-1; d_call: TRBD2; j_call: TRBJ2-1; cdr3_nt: TGCAGTGCTAGAGACACTAGCGGGAGGGCATATGAGCAGTTCTTC; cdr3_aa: CSARDTSGRAYEQFF
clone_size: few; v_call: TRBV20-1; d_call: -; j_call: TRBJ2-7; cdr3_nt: TGCAGTGCTAGTCGGCAGGGAAAGCCCTACGAGCAGTACTTC; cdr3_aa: CSASRQGKPYEQYF
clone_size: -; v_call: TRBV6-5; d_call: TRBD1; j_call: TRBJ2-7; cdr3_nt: TGTGCCAGCAGACCGCCAGGGGGCCGGGGGGAGCAGTACTTC; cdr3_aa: CASRPPGGRGEQYF
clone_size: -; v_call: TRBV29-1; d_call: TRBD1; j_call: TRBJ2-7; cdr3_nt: TGCAGCGTTGGCAAGACAGGGAACGAGCAGTACTTC; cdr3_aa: CSVGKTGNEQYF
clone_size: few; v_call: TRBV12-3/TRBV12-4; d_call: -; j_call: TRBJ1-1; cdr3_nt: TGTGCCAGCAGTTTTTCGTTCGGGAACACTGAAGCTTTCTTT; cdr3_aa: CASSFSFGNTEAFF
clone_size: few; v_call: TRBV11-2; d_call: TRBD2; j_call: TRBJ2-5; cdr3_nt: TGTGCCAGCAGCCTCGAACCTAGCGGGAAGGCGACCCAGTACTTC; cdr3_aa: CASSLEPSGKATQYF
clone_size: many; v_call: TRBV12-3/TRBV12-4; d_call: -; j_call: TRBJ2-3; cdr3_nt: TGTGCCAGCAGCCGATGGACAGAGAGCACAGATACGCAGTATTTT; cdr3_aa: CASSRWTESTDTQYF
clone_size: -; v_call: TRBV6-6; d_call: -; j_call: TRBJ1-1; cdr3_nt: TGTGCCAGCTTGAACACTGAAGCTTTCTTT; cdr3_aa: CASLNTEAFF
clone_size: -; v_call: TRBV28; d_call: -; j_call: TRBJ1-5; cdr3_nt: TGTGCCAGCTGGGACAGCAATCAGCCCCAGCATTTT; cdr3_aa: CASWDSNQPQHF
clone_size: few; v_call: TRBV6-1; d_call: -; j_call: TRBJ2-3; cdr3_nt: TGTGCCCTGGTTTGGATTTACGATACGCAGTATTTT; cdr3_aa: CALVWIYDTQYF